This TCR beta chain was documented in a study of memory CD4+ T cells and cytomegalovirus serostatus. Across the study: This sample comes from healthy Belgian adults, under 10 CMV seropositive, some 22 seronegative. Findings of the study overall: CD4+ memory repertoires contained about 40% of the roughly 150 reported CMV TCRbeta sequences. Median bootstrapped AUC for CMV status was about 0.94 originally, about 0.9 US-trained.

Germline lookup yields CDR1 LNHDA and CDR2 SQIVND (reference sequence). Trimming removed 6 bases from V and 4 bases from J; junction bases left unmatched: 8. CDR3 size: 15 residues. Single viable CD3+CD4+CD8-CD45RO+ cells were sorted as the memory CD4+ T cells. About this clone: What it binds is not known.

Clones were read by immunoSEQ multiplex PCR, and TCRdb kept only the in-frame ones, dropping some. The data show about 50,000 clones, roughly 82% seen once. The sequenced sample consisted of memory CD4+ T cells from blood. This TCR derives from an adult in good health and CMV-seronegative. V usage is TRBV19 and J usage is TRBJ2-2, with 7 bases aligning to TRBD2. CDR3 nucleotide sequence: TGTGCCAGTAGCATGGGAGGGGCCGGCACCGGGGAGCTGTTTTTT. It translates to CASSMGGAGTGELFF.